What follows is one T cell receptor (beta chain) and its context. The read halts 3 residues ahead of the CDR3 end, with the missing end drawn from the germline J gene. The data derive from a study of T cells in women clearing cervical HPV infection. Germline CDR1 MNHNS, CDR2 SASEGT. The CDR3 contains 15 residues. Measured with immunoSEQ multiplex PCR; TCRdb has only the in-frame clones, and not every one. Its table records some 24,000 clones. The rearrangement uses TRBV6-1 and TRBJ1-2; 7 bases are a match to TRBD1. The sequenced material came from blood buffy coat. The clonotype comes from a woman aged 18 to 75 with a cervical HPV16 infection that either progressed to CIN3+ or cleared (not recorded which). The CDR3 DNA, read in part, is TGTGCCAGCAGTGTACAGGGGAGGGAGACCTACGAC. As protein: CASSVQGRETYD. In full, the CDR3 is CASSVQGRETYDYTF.